This T cell receptor (beta chain) originates from a study of cytomegalovirus exposure and HLA in healthy donors. The study ran its PCR with 60 Vbeta and 13 Jbeta primers. Sequencing was performed with immunoSEQ multiplex PCR; in TCRdb, only in-frame clones are kept and a portion is missing. The data show 150,000 to 200,000 clones, over 70% seen once. This CDR3 has 17 amino acids. Germline trimming cut 2 bases from V and 1 base from J; bases unmatched to any gene: 5. CDR1 and CDR2 (germline): KGHSH, LQKENI. Sequenced material: PBMCs. The TCR sequence derives from a male donor in good health and CMV-seronegative. The chain has TRBV18 and TRBJ2-3; 11 bases agree with TRBD1. For the CDR3, the DNA is TGTGCCAGCTCACCAGGACAGGGGGCTGTGGGCACAGATACGCAGTATTTT. The encoded protein is CASSPGQGAVGTDTQYF.